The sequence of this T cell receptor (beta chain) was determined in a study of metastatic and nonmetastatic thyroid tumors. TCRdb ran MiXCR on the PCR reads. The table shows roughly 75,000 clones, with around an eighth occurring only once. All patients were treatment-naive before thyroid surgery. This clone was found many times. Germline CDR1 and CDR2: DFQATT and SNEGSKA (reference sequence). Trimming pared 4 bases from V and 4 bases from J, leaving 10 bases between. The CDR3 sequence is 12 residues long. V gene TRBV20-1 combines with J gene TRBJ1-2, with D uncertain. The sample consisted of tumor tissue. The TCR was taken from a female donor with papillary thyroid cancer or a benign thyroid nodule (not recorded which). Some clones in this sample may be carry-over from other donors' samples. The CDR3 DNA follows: TGCAGTGCTACCGACGGCGTCTATGGCTACACCTTC. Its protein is CSATDGVYGYTF.